This T cell receptor beta chain was observed in a study of blood T cells in healthy people across ages. A sample-barcoded 5' primer and a J-beta primer mix were used in a second PCR of about 7 to 12 cycles. TCRdb re-called the 5' RACE reads with MiXCR, one entry per CDR3 protein. In the table there are 1.8 million or so distinct CDR3 sequences, about 39% of which are singletons. This clonotype showed up many times. The junction departs from the called germline gene at one end, perhaps through a read error. This receptor was taken from a human donor in good health. Sequenced input: blood.

The CDR3 protein is CASSLDRVGANVLTF. The CDR3 DNA is TGTGCCAGCAGCCTTGACAGGGTTGGGGCCAACGTCCTGACTTTC. V usage is TRBV5-1 and J usage is TRBJ2-6; 7 bases match TRBD1. The CDR3 loop spans 15 amino acids. Germline lookup yields CDR1 SGHRS and CDR2 YFSETQ.